This T cell receptor (beta chain) was captured in a study of blood T cell repertoires in COVID-19. In the study overall: Collection of acute and convalescent COVID-19 samples took place in the United States, Italy and Spain. Sources were T cells, B-cell-depleted T cells, or PBMCs; the material itself was cDNA or gDNA.

As originally analysed: The assay estimated nucleated cells by amplifying reference gene primers. This table comes from immunoSEQ multiplex PCR, and its TCRdb copy is limited to in-frame clones, with some not included. V, J and clone size derive from that table, while D and trimming were established from the DNA sequence. The repertoire has 280,000 or so clones, approximately 88% of them found once; the top ten carry under 8%. Germline lookup yields CDR1 LGHDT and CDR2 YNNKEL (reference sequence). The CDR3 runs to 12 residues. V lost 8 bases and J 0 bases, leaving 7 bases between the germline ends. The sequence was obtained from a woman in her twenties or thirties who had recovered from COVID-19. The chain couples TRBV3-1 (or the pseudogene TRBV3-2) to TRBJ1-1; the D is unclear. The sample taken for sequencing was peripheral blood. The CDR3 loop reads CASRGLNTEAFF. CDR3 nucleotides: TGTGCCAGCCGCGGATTGAACACTGAAGCTTTCTTT.